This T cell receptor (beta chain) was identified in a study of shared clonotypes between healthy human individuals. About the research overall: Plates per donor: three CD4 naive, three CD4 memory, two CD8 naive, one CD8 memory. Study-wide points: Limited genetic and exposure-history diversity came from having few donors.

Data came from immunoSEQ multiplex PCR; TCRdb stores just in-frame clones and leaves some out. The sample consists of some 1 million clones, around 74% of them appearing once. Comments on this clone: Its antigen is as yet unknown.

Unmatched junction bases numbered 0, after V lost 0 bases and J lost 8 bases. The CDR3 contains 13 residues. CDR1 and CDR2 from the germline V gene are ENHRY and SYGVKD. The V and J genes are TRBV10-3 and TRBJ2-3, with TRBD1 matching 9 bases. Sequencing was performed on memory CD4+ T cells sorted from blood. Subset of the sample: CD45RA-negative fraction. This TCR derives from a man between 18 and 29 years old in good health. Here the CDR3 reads CAISESTGGTQYF. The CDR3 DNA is TGTGCCATCAGTGAGTCGACAGGGGGTACGCAGTATTTT.